Listed below are T cell receptor beta chains from one sample, sequenced in a study of PD-1 blockade in mismatch repair-deficient tumors. Profiled with immunoSEQ multiplex PCR; TCRdb holds only in-frame clones, not every one. The sample lists about 63,000 clones, approximately 88% occurring once. This material consisted of peripheral blood, taken 52 weeks after starting pembrolizumab. The receptor source for this set is an adult with mismatch repair-deficient cancer. CDR3s include the opening cysteine and the closing phenylalanine or tryptophan. The D gene is left open where the match is weak. Size tells how often a clone was seen (once, few, many) or the class of an expanded clone, and some rows leave it out.

v_call	j_call	clone_size	d_call	cdr3_aa	cdr3_nt
TRBV10-2	TRBJ2-7	NA	TRBD2	CASSQLAGASYEQYF	TGCGCCAGCAGTCAACTAGCGGGAGCATCCTACGAGCAGTACTTC
TRBV11-2	TRBJ1-2	NA	NA	CASSVDRFNYGYTF	TGTGCCAGCAGCGTCGACAGGTTTAACTATGGCTACACCTTC
TRBV7-9	TRBJ2-1	NA	NA	CASSLVRNNEQFF	TGTGCCAGCAGCTTAGTACGAAACAATGAGCAGTTCTTC
TRBV30	TRBJ1-5	few	NA	CAWSVRGAVNQPQHF	TGTGCCTGGAGTGTAAGGGGGGCTGTCAATCAGCCCCAGCATTTT
TRBV7-9	TRBJ1-2	few	NA	CASSPFGGAGYGYTF	TGTGCCAGCAGCCCCTTCGGAGGGGCCGGCTATGGCTACACCTTC
TRBV7-8	TRBJ2-1	once	NA	CASSLGAGDSYNEQFF	TGTGCCAGCAGCTTAGGTGCGGGTGATTCCTACAATGAGCAGTTCTTC
TRBV9	TRBJ1-5	NA	NA	CASSNSGQSNQPQHF	TGTGCCAGCAGCAATTCCGGACAGAGCAATCAGCCCCAGCATTTT
TRBV28	TRBJ2-7	NA	NA	CASRRDTSSYEQYF	TGTGCCAGCAGGCGGGACACCTCTAGCTACGAGCAGTACTTC
TRBV7-2	TRBJ2-3	NA	NA	CASSSWVGGQGDTQYF	TGTGCCAGCAGTTCTTGGGTTGGGGGGCAAGGTGATACGCAGTATTTT
TRBV27	TRBJ2-1	once	NA	CASSPTYYNEQFF	TGTGCCAGCAGTCCCACCTACTACAATGAGCAGTTCTTC
TRBV11-2	TRBJ1-3	NA	NA	CASSLGPGDTIYF	TGTGCCAGCAGCTTAGGTCCCGGGGACACCATATATTTT
TRBV7-9	TRBJ2-5	NA	NA	CASSLVSLQETQYF	TGTGCCAGCAGCTTAGTGTCCTTGCAAGAGACCCAGTACTTC
TRBV5-1	TRBJ2-7	NA	TRBD1	CASSWGQGGYEQYF	TGCGCCAGCAGCTGGGGACAGGGAGGGTACGAGCAGTACTTC
TRBV4-1	TRBJ2-7	NA	TRBD1	CASSQPDRGLDEQYF	TGCGCCAGCAGCCAACCGGACAGGGGGCTCGACGAGCAGTACTTC
TRBV10-3	TRBJ2-1	NA	NA	CAISEFRHAYNEQFF	TGTGCCATCAGTGAGTTTCGTCACGCCTACAATGAGCAGTTCTTC
TRBV28	TRBJ1-3	once	TRBD1	CASSFGTGAYSGNTIYF	TGTGCCAGCAGTTTCGGGACAGGGGCCTACTCTGGAAACACCATATATTTT
TRBV9	TRBJ2-3	NA	NA	CASSGEGRRTSTDTQYF	TGTGCCAGCAGCGGAGAAGGGAGGCGGACTAGCACAGATACGCAGTATTTT
TRBV2	TRBJ2-1	NA	TRBD2	CASSVLAGVNEQFF	TGTGCCAGCAGCGTGTTAGCGGGAGTCAATGAGCAGTTCTTC
TRBV11-3	TRBJ2-5	NA	NA	CASSPGIETQYF	TGTGCCAGCAGCCCAGGTATAGAGACCCAGTACTTC
TRBV5-1	TRBJ2-7	NA	NA	CASSLHLGSGEQYF	TGCGCCAGCAGCTTGCATCTGGGTTCGGGGGAGCAGTACTTC
TRBV6-5	TRBJ1-1	NA	TRBD1	CASSRTGDTEAFF	TGTGCCAGCAGCAGAACAGGGGACACTGAAGCTTTCTTT
TRBV11-3	TRBJ2-3	NA	NA	CASSDRDHGTDTQYF	TGTGCCAGCAGCGATCGGGACCATGGCACAGATACGCAGTATTTT
TRBV23-1	TRBJ2-5	NA	TRBD2	CASRTTGTSGTPIQETQYF	TGCGCCAGCAGAACGACCGGGACTAGCGGGACACCAATCCAAGAGACCCAGTACTTC
TRBV4-2	TRBJ2-7	NA	TRBD2	CASSPGVAGPYEQYF	TGTGCCAGCAGCCCCGGAGTAGCGGGCCCTTACGAGCAGTACTTC
TRBV7-8	TRBJ2-7	NA	NA	CASSLIIRGSYEQYF	TGTGCCAGCAGCTTAATCATCAGGGGCTCCTACGAGCAGTACTTC
TRBV4-1	TRBJ2-1	NA	TRBD2	CASSPRGGGEGEQFF	TGCGCCAGCAGCCCACGGGGGGGTGGAGAGGGTGAGCAGTTCTTC
TRBV11-3	TRBJ2-1	NA	NA	CASSLEGRNEQFF	TGTGCCAGCAGCTTAGAAGGCCGAAATGAGCAGTTCTTC
TRBV9	TRBJ2-1	NA	NA	CASSTRPPGGNEQFF	TGTGCCAGCAGCACCCGCCCCCCAGGCGGGAATGAGCAGTTCTTC
TRBV6-1	TRBJ2-5	NA	TRBD2	CASSGSSGYVETQYF	TGTGCCAGCAGCGGATCTAGCGGGTACGTCGAGACCCAGTACTTC
TRBV19	TRBJ2-1	NA	NA	CASNEGGSEQFF	TGTGCCAGTAACGAAGGGGGTAGTGAGCAGTTCTTC
TRBV18	TRBJ1-2	few	TRBD1	CASSPVDRGYGYTF	TGTGCCAGCTCACCAGTTGACAGGGGCTATGGCTACACCTTC
TRBV9	TRBJ2-7	once	NA	CASSTPGGVDEQYF	TGTGCCAGCAGCACCCCAGGGGGGGTCGACGAGCAGTACTTC
TRBV15	TRBJ2-1	NA	TRBD2	CATSRDGTSSNEQFF	TGTGCCACCAGCAGAGATGGGACTAGCAGCAATGAGCAGTTCTTC
TRBV19	TRBJ2-1	NA	NA	CASRRSGGNNEQFF	TGTGCCAGTAGGCGCTCGGGCGGCAACAATGAGCAGTTCTTC
TRBV12-5	TRBJ2-1	NA	TRBD2	CASGPGLELPEQFF	TGTGCTAGTGGCCCGGGACTAGAACTTCCTGAGCAGTTCTTC
TRBV13	TRBJ2-1	NA	TRBD2	CASSLGASGRGSDEQFF	TGTGCCAGCAGCTTAGGAGCTAGCGGGAGGGGGTCAGATGAGCAGTTCTTC
TRBV18	TRBJ2-2	NA	NA	CASSPLGELFF	TGTGCCAGCTCGCCACTCGGGGAGCTGTTTTTT
TRBV7-9	TRBJ1-2	NA	NA	CASRSNKYYGYTF	TGTGCCAGCAGATCAAACAAATACTATGGCTACACCTTC
TRBV13	TRBJ2-4	NA	TRBD1	CASSPGQGAGKNIQYF	TGTGCCAGCAGCCCCGGACAGGGGGCGGGCAAAAACATTCAGTACTTC
TRBV6-1	TRBJ1-2	NA	TRBD1	CASAPGQSYGYTF	TGTGCCAGCGCTCCGGGACAGAGCTATGGCTACACCTTC
TRBV10-2	TRBJ2-7	NA	TRBD2	CASSEGLAGPYEQYF	TGCGCCAGCAGTGAAGGACTAGCGGGACCCTACGAGCAGTACTTC
TRBV5-4	TRBJ2-2	NA	TRBD2	CASSLGLAGGGGELFF	TGTGCCAGCAGCTTGGGGCTAGCGGGAGGAGGTGGGGAGCTGTTTTTT
TRBV10-2	TRBJ2-1	NA	TRBD2	CASSESRTSGSYEQFF	TGCGCCAGCAGTGAGTCTCGGACTAGCGGGAGCTATGAGCAGTTCTTC
TRBV6-6	TRBJ2-7	NA	TRBD1	CASSWDRNTYEQYF	TGTGCCAGCAGCTGGGACAGGAATACCTACGAGCAGTACTTC
TRBV15	TRBJ2-7	NA	TRBD2	CATSGGTSGSYSYEQYF	TGTGCCACCAGCGGAGGGACTAGCGGAAGTTATTCCTACGAGCAGTACTTC